The 18 T cell receptor beta chains below all came from one sample that was sequenced in a study of Tregs in tolerant kidney transplant recipients (dated by TCRdb to between 2019 and 2020). Per the publication, the time point label means: blood sample drawn before combined kidney and bone marrow transplant. Receptor amplification or capture employed the immunoSEQ multiplex PCR assay. This is the immuneACCESS table as TCRdb keeps it, with only in-frame sequences that have V and J called. A part of the clones is gone; compared with another copy, unresolved V genes explain less than half, and the rest is unexplained. The sample table shows approximately 100,000 clones, and 80% to 95% are seen once. The ten largest clones represent around 0.45% of the sample. Source: CD4+ T cells from blood, taken before the transplant. The receptors derive from a human donor who received a combined kidney and bone marrow transplant.

This chain joins TRBV6-1 and TRBJ2-7; possibly TRBD1 for D (5 bases). Trimming shortened V by 3 bases and J by 1 base, and 7 bases separated the two germline ends. The V gene's germline CDR1 is MNHNS and CDR2 SASEGT. The CDR3 totals 13 residues. Written as DNA, the CDR3 is TGTGCCAGCAGTGACCAGGGATCCTACGAGCAGTACTTC. Its protein product is CASSDQGSYEQYF.

The chain carries TRBV5-1 and TRBJ2-7; tentative D call: TRBD1 (6 bases). This CDR3 comprises 15 residues. CDR1 and CDR2 from the germline V gene are SGHRS and YFSETQ. Between the trimmed V and J ends, which lost 1 base and 5 bases, there was a span of 16 bases. The CDR3 region is CASSLKLQGRDEQYF. The CDR3 nucleotides are TGCGCCAGCAGCTTGAAACTACAGGGCAGAGACGAGCAGTACTTC.

The chain combines TRBV5-1 with TRBJ2-7; TRBD1 matches at 8 bases. CDR3 length: 15 amino acids. Germline V gene lookup returns CDR1 SGHRS and CDR2 YFSETQ. Trimming took 3 bases from V and 5 from J; bases not matched to a gene: 10. The CDR3 DNA sequence: TGCGCCAGCAGCTCTGGTCCGGGACAGGACGACGAGCAGTACTTC. Translated, it gives CASSSGPGQDDEQYF. The full variable domain, completed using reference TRBV5-1 and TRBJ2-7, is KAGVTQTPRYLIKTRGQQVTLSCSPISGHRSVSWYQQTPGQGLQFLFEYFSETQRNKGNFPGRFSGRQFSNSRSEMNVSTLELGDSALYLCASSSGPGQDDEQYFGPGTRLTVT.

This chain uses TRBV6-4 with TRBJ2-3; a possible D gene is TRBD2 (5 bases). V lost 4 bases and J 0 bases, leaving 8 bases between the germline ends. Germline V CDR1 and CDR2: MRHNA, SNTAGT. This CDR3 spans 14 amino acids. CDR3 sequence: CASSAGLSTDTQYF. In DNA, the CDR3 is TGTGCCAGCAGTGCGGGATTAAGCACAGATACGCAGTATTTT.

The chain recombines TRBV7-9 with TRBJ1-2; 7 nucleotides line up with TRBD1. CDR1 and CDR2 (germline): SEHNR, FQNEAQ (reference sequence). J gave up 3 bases and V 3 bases, and 1 base lay outside the gene matches. The CDR3 has 13 residues. In DNA, the CDR3 is TGTGCCAGCAGCTTTACAGGGGACTATGGCTACACCTTC. Its protein product is CASSFTGDYGYTF.

The count of this clone is one. The J gene is TRBJ2-1, the V gene TRBV19; TRBD2 agrees at 9 bases. The CDR3 length is 14 residues. The J segment lost 7 bases and the V segment lost 4 bases, leaving 5 bases of the junction unmatched. Germline-derived CDR1 and CDR2 are LNHDA and SQIVND (reference sequence). DNA for the CDR3: TGTGCCAGTAGTACAACTAGCGGGTCTAATGAGCAGTTCTTC. It yields the protein CASSTTSGSNEQFF.

The chain recombines TRBV5-1 with TRBJ1-4, with D maybe TRBD1 (5 bases). V lost 0 bases and J lost 7, with 13 bases in between. The length of the CDR3 is 15 residues. Germline V lookup: CDR1 SGHRS, CDR2 YFSETQ. The DNA for the CDR3 is TGCGCCAGCAGCTTGGAGGGGAATTCGTTTGAAAAACTGTTTTTT. The encoded protein is CASSLEGNSFEKLFF.

Notes on this clone: The junction and the germline gene differ at one end; a read error may be behind it. The same CDR3 can be traced to other DNA sequences in this sample. V is TRBV2 and J is TRBJ2-2, with TRBD1 matching 7 bases. The CDR3 length is 15 residues. Germline CDR1 and CDR2: SNHLY and FYNNEI. The CDR3 region has the DNA TGTGCCAGCAGGGAAGACAGGGTGGACACCGGGGAGCTGTTTTTT. It is translated as CASREDRVDTGELFF.

This chain uses TRBV7-2 with TRBJ1-1; 7 bases align to TRBD1. Unmatched junction bases numbered 9, after V lost 5 bases and J lost 6 bases. Germline lookup yields CDR1 SGHTA and CDR2 FQGNSA. The CDR3 covers 14 residues. The chain's CDR3 is CASSLIQGWSEAFF. In DNA, the CDR3 is TGTGCCAGCAGCCTAATACAGGGGTGGTCTGAAGCTTTCTTT.

The table lists this clone with a count of one. The chain links TRBV6-5 to TRBJ2-3; TRBD2 is a possible D gene (5 bases). V lost 4 bases and J lost 1, with 12 bases in between. Looked up from germline, CDR1 is MNHEY and CDR2 is SVGAGI. This CDR3 has 15 amino acids. The CDR3 spells CASSLRGLRTDTQYF. The CDR3 DNA follows: TGTGCCAGCAGTTTACGAGGACTCCGCACAGATACGCAGTATTTT.

The chain joins TRBV11-1 to TRBJ2-5; 13 bases line up with TRBD2. The germline gives CDR1 SGHAT, CDR2 FQDESV (reference sequence). Trimming removed 3 bases from V and 7 bases from J; junction bases left unmatched: 17. The CDR3 spans 19 residues. The CDR3 reads CASSFSPQTSGGTEGTQYF. DNA of the CDR3: TGTGCCAGCAGCTTCTCCCCCCAGACTAGCGGGGGGACGGAGGGGACCCAGTACTTC.

The rearrangement uses TRBV6-1 and TRBJ2-5; D is unresolved. Germline CDR1 is MNHNS and CDR2 is SASEGT. This CDR3 has 13 residues. V was cut by 7 bases and J by 0 bases, with 9 bases left in between. DNA of the CDR3: TGTGCCAGCACGCGGCAGAACCAAGAGACCCAGTACTTC. Amino acids: CASTRQNQETQYF.

This chain uses TRBV4-2 with TRBJ2-2; no firm D call. The CDR3 extends over 16 amino acids. V lost 1 base, J lost 7 bases, and 16 bases lay in between. CDR1 is LGHNA, CDR2 YNFKEQ, per germline. The DNA of the CDR3 is TGTGCCAGCAGCCAAGTTCGAAGCTCTCCCAACGGGGAGCTGTTTTTT. It specifies CASSQVRSSPNGELFF.

The CDR3 nucleotides read TGTGCCACCGGGGGGGCCGAAGAGACCCAGTACTTC. This gives the protein CATGGAEETQYF. The J gene is TRBJ2-5, the V gene TRBV2, with TRBD2 matching 8 bases. Germline CDR1 and CDR2: SNHLY and FYNNEI. There are 12 residues in the CDR3. Trimming cost V 10 bases and J 3 bases; bases outside gene matches: 4. The full variable domain, its missing parts supplied by reference TRBV2 and TRBJ2-5, is EPEVTQTPSHQVTQMGQEVILRCVPISNHLYFYWYRQILGQKVEFLVSFYNNEISEKSEIFDDQFSVERPDGSNFTLKIRSTKLEDSAMYFCATGGAEETQYFGPGTRLLVL.

The chain uses TRBV7-2 and TRBJ1-2, with no clear D. Germline CDR1 and CDR2: SGHTA and FQGNSA. The CDR3 sequence is 14 residues long. V was trimmed by 5 bases and J by 0 bases, leaving 10 bases between them. The CDR3 DNA reads TGTGCCAGCAGCCCTAGACGAGCTAACTATGGCTACACCTTC. Its protein product is CASSPRRANYGYTF.

The V call is TRBV4-3, the J call TRBJ2-2; 7 positions match TRBD2. With 0 bases clipped from V and 4 bases from J, the junction kept 8 bases outside the gene matches. This CDR3 comprises 17 residues. CDR1 is LGHNA, CDR2 YSLEER, per germline. CDR3 DNA: TGCGCCAGCAGCCAAGATCGCGAGGGAGGGCTCACCGGGGAGCTGTTTTTT. This gives the protein CASSQDREGGLTGELFF.

The rearrangement links TRBV7-2 to TRBJ1-5; D perhaps matches TRBD1 (6 bases). From germline, CDR1 is SGHTA and CDR2 FQGNSA. The CDR3 is 16 amino acids. V lost 2 bases and J 0 bases, leaving 11 bases between the germline ends. The CDR3 protein is CASSLTDSYSNQPQHF. In nucleotides, the CDR3 is TGTGCCAGCAGCTTAACGGACAGCTATAGCAATCAGCCCCAGCATTTT.

This clone was detected a few times. The chain links TRBV4-2 to TRBJ1-4; D call uncertain. CDR1 and CDR2 (germline): LGHNA, YNFKEQ. V was shortened by 4 bases and J by 8 bases, with 5 bases between the two germline ends. The CDR3 has 11 amino acids. The CDR3 bases are TGTGCCAGCAGCCGTGAGGAAAAACTGTTTTTT. This translates into CASSREEKLFF.